The TCR beta chain described here comes from a study of T cells in Graves' hyperthyroidism and ophthalmopathy. Researchers took RNA transcripts and amplified the TCR beta CDR3 regions from them. A first-round RT-PCR of the TCR CDR3 used the HTBI primer set. TCRdb used MiXCR to reprocess the multiplex PCR reads, holding one entry per CDR3 protein. The repertoire holds more than 300,000 distinct CDR3 sequences, with 11% to 15% as singletons. The CDR3 sequence is 13 residues long. The germline V and J ends were trimmed by 5 bases and 11 bases, with 19 bases remaining between them. Germline-derived CDR1 and CDR2 are DFQATT and SNEGSKA (reference sequence). Patients aged 18 to 65 with hyperthyroidism were newly diagnosed, with duration under 2 months.

The sample comprised blood. This clonotype was sampled from a woman in her sixties or seventies with Graves' hyperthyroidism. The chain couples TRBV20-1 to TRBJ1-5; D is unclear. CDR3 nucleotides: TGCAGTGCTCAACCGGGCCCCGATTTGTCCCAGCATTTT. It yields the protein CSAQPGPDLSQHF.